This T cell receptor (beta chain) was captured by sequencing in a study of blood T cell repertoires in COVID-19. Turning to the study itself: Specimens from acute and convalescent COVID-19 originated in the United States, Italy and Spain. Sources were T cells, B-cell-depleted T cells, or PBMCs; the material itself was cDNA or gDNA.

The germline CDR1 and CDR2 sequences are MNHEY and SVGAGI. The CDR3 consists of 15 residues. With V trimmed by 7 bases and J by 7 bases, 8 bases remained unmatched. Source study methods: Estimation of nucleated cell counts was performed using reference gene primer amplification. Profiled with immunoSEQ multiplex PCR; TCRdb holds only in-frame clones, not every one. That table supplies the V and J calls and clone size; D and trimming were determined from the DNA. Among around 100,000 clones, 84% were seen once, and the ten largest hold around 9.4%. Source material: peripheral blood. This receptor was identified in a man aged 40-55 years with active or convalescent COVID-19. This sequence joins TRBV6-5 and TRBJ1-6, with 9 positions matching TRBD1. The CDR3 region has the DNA TGTGCCAGCACCAGTCCCGGGACAGGGAATTCACCCCTCCACTTT. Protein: CASTSPGTGNSPLHF.